One sample yielded the 24 T cell receptor beta chains listed below, sequenced in a study of Tregs in tolerant kidney transplant recipients. Measured with immunoSEQ multiplex PCR; TCRdb has only the in-frame clones, and not every one. The sample carries 200,000 to 300,000 clones, 80% to 85% recorded once. The specimen sequenced was CD4+ T cells from blood. Receptor source: a human donor in good health.

This chain connects TRBV18 to TRBJ1-3; no definite D call. The CDR3 spans 13 residues. V lost 7 bases, J lost 2 bases, and 9 bases lay in between. Germline V gene data show CDR1 as KGHSH and CDR2 as LQKENI. The CDR3 coding sequence is TGTGCCAGCTGCGCCGAAACTGGAAACACCATATATTTT. Translating it yields CASCAETGNTIYF.

This rearrangement joins TRBV14 to TRBJ2-7; 11 bases match TRBD2. The length of the CDR3 is 17 residues. From germline, CDR1 is SGHDN and CDR2 FVKESK. The V segment lost 1 base and the J segment 4 bases; nucleotides outside the gene matches: 9. The CDR3 spells CASSQGVLAGGTYEQYF. CDR3 nucleotide sequence: TGTGCCAGCAGCCAAGGGGTCCTAGCGGGAGGTACATACGAGCAGTACTTC.

The CDR3 region is CSGRSDYNEQFF. CDR3 in DNA: TGTTCTGGGAGGTCGGACTACAATGAGCAGTTCTTC. This chain connects TRBV2 to TRBJ2-1; D may be TRBD2 (6 bases). CDR3 length equals 12 residues. CDR1 and CDR2 from the germline V gene are SNHLY and FYNNEI.

The CDR3 DNA follows: TGTGCCAGCAGGAAGGGACTAGCGGGAGTTTTTGAGCAGTTCTTC. This encodes CASRKGLAGVFEQFF. The genes are TRBV6-1 and TRBJ2-1; TRBD2 agrees at 14 bases. CDR3 length: 15 amino acids. V shed 6 bases and J 9 bases; nucleotides not matched to a gene: 7. The germline V gene has CDR1 MNHNS and CDR2 SASEGT.

The chain employs TRBV7-2 and TRBJ2-1; 7 bases are shared with TRBD2. Trimming took 2 bases from V and 4 from J; bases not matched to a gene: 2. The CDR3 sequence is 14 residues long. CDR1 and CDR2 from the germline V gene are SGHTA and FQGNSA. CDR3 amino acids: CASSLRGLYNEQFF. CDR3 coding DNA: TGTGCCAGCAGCTTAAGGGGACTATACAATGAGCAGTTCTTC. The entire variable domain, with the rest obtained from reference TRBV7-2 and TRBJ2-1, is as follows: GAGVSQSPSNKVTEKGKDVELRCDPISGHTALYWYRQSLGQGLEFLIYFQGNSAPDKSGLPSDRFSAERTGGSVSTLTIQRTQQEDSAVYLCASSLRGLYNEQFFGPGTRLTVL.

On this clone: This specimen includes other DNA sequences encoding the same CDR3. The CDR3 region is CASSIGTGTTNEKLFF. The CDR3 coding sequence is TGTGCCAGTAGTATTGGGACAGGAACAACTAATGAAAAACTGTTTTTT. This rearrangement joins TRBV19 to TRBJ1-4, with 8 bases that match TRBD1. This CDR3 region has 16 residues. V lost 3 bases, J lost 0 bases, and 3 bases stayed unmatched. Germline CDR1 LNHDA, CDR2 SQIVND (reference sequence).

About this clone itself: The sample has other DNA sequences that encode this CDR3 too. The gene calls are TRBV2 and TRBJ1-1; 7 bases fit TRBD1. The V gene end was trimmed by 3 bases and the J gene end by 5 bases; junction bases not matched to a gene: 3. This CDR3 has 13 residues. Germline CDR1 SNHLY, CDR2 FYNNEI. CDR3 amino acids: CASSEGRGTEAFF. In nucleotides, the CDR3 is TGTGCCAGCAGTGAGGGCAGGGGGACTGAAGCTTTCTTT.

The chain links TRBV19 to TRBJ1-2; 7 positions match TRBD1. J lost 0 bases, V lost 5 bases, and 6 bases had no gene match. Germline V CDR1 and CDR2: LNHDA, SQIVND (reference sequence). The CDR3 spans 15 residues. CDR3 sequence (DNA): TGTGCCAGTAGTTCCCGTGGGACAGCTAACTATGGCTACACCTTC. It codes for CASSSRGTANYGYTF.

This clone appeared a single time. The chain couples TRBV7-8 to TRBJ2-1; TRBD2 matches 11 bases. Germline CDR1 and CDR2: SGHVS and FQNEAQ. This CDR3 has 18 residues. The ends lost 2 bases at V and 6 bases at J; junction bases unmatched: 12. The CDR3 loop is CASSLPYRVAGGGNEQFF. As DNA, the CDR3 is TGTGCCAGCAGCTTACCCTATAGAGTAGCGGGAGGGGGCAATGAGCAGTTCTTC.

The gene calls are TRBV12-5 and TRBJ2-5, with 8 bases identical to TRBD2. Trimming removed 5 bases from V and 2 bases from J; junction bases left unmatched: 4. CDR1 and CDR2 (germline): LGHNT, FRNRAP. The CDR3 totals 14 residues. CDR3 residues: CASGPGGGQETQYF. CDR3 coding DNA: TGTGCTAGTGGTCCCGGGGGGGGTCAAGAGACCCAGTACTTC.

The chain uses TRBV10-1 and TRBJ2-5, with D perhaps TRBD2 (6 bases). With 6 bases removed from V and 5 bases from J, the gap between germline ends came to 19 bases. This CDR3 region has 15 residues. Germline loops: CDR1 WNHNN, CDR2 SYGVQD (reference sequence). CDR3 amino acids: CASSEGSAGRETQYF. The DNA for the CDR3 is TGCGCCAGCAGCGAGGGCTCGGCGGGGAGGGAGACCCAGTACTTC.

The chain has TRBV10-2 and TRBJ2-6; 9 bases map to TRBD2. The CDR3 has 15 amino acids. V dropped 7 bases and J dropped 1; count of bases not matched to a gene: 2. Germline V gene data show CDR1 as WSHSY and CDR2 as SAAADI. This chain's CDR3 is CASKSGGSGANVLTF. Written as DNA, the CDR3 is TGCGCCAGCAAAAGCGGGGGGTCTGGGGCCAACGTCCTGACTTTC.

The J gene is TRBJ2-7, the V gene TRBV30; D ambiguous. V was pared by 2 bases and J by 4 bases, with 3 bases between. Germline CDR1 GTSNPN, CDR2 SVGIG (reference sequence). The length of the CDR3 is 10 residues. This chain's CDR3 is CAWSRYEQYF. The DNA of the CDR3 is TGTGCCTGGAGTAGGTACGAGCAGTACTTC.

The gene calls are TRBV2 and TRBJ2-7; TRBD2 aligns across 8 bases. V lost 7 bases, J lost 0 bases, and 8 bases stayed unmatched. The CDR3 runs 15 residues. From germline, CDR1 is SNHLY and CDR2 FYNNEI. The CDR3: CASTQERGSSYEQYF. CDR3 in DNA: TGTGCCAGCACCCAAGAGCGGGGGAGCTCCTACGAGCAGTACTTC.

V usage is TRBV19 and J usage is TRBJ1-3, with 10 positions matching TRBD1. J was trimmed by 8 bases and V by 4 bases; bases with no gene match: 2. The CDR3 has 13 residues. Germline V CDR1 and CDR2: LNHDA, SQIVND (reference sequence). CDR3: CASSTGQGDTIYF. DNA for the CDR3: TGTGCCAGTAGTACTGGACAGGGGGACACCATATATTTT. Full variable domain (outside the CDR3, taken from reference TRBV19 and TRBJ1-3): DGGITQSPKYLFRKEGQNVTLSCEQNLNHDAMYWYRQDPGQGLRLIYYSQIVNDFQKGDIAEGYSVSREKKESFPLTVTSAQKNPTAFYLCASSTGQGDTIYFGEGSWLTVV.

The genes are TRBV6-1 and TRBJ2-5; a possible D gene is TRBD1 (6 bases). Germline V lookup: CDR1 MNHNS, CDR2 SASEGT. V was clipped by 2 bases and J by 0 bases, with 19 bases between them. There are 18 residues in the CDR3. DNA of the CDR3: TGTGCCAGCAGTGAACATGCTTTCGGACAGAGGTACCAAGAGACCCAGTACTTC. Its protein product is CASSEHAFGQRYQETQYF.

V usage is TRBV6-5 and J usage is TRBJ2-3; D is tentatively TRBD1 or TRBD2 (5 bases each). Germline loops: CDR1 MNHEY, CDR2 SVGAGI. The CDR3 is 14 amino acids. Deletions cut 4 bases from V and 1 base from J, with 9 bases between. The CDR3 DNA reads TGTGCCAGCAGTTGGGGGTGGGGCACAGATACGCAGTATTTT. Protein: CASSWGWGTDTQYF.

The chain uses TRBV18 and TRBJ1-4; 8 bases align to TRBD1. The CDR3 spans 14 residues. V trimming: 3 bases; J trimming: 7 bases; junction bases outside the gene matches: 4. Germline V lookup: CDR1 KGHSH, CDR2 LQKENI. The CDR3 protein is CASSPTGVAEKLFF. CDR3 bases: TGTGCCAGCTCACCGACAGGGGTCGCTGAAAAACTGTTTTTT.

This chain uses TRBV7-9 with TRBJ1-1; no definite D call. CDR1 is SEHNR and CDR2 is FQNEAQ in the germline V gene (reference sequence). V lost 1 base, J lost 4 bases, and 7 bases lay in between. The CDR3 extends over 13 amino acids. CDR3 in amino acids: CASSLEGTTEAFF. As DNA, the CDR3 is TGTGCCAGCAGCTTAGAGGGAACCACTGAAGCTTTCTTT.

The chain carries TRBV5-1 and TRBJ1-1, with unresolved D. Trimming pared 0 bases from V and 3 bases from J, leaving 6 bases between. The CDR3 has 13 residues. Germline lookup yields CDR1 SGHRS and CDR2 YFSETQ. This CDR3 reads CASSLEAHTEAFF. Here the CDR3 DNA reads TGCGCCAGCAGCTTGGAAGCACACACTGAAGCTTTCTTT.

This sequence joins TRBV18 and TRBJ2-3; TRBD1 agrees at 8 bases. In germline, CDR1 is KGHSH, CDR2 LQKENI. V was clipped by 6 bases and J by 0 bases; unmatched bases: 11. The CDR3 sequence is 17 residues long. The CDR3 protein is CASSRTGMRRSTDTQYF. CDR3 coding DNA: TGTGCCAGCTCCAGGACAGGGATGCGAAGGAGCACAGATACGCAGTATTTT.

V is TRBV28 and J is TRBJ1-1; maybe TRBD1 (5 bases). The CDR3 runs 15 residues. V gave up 4 bases and J gave up 4 bases, with 16 bases separating them. Germline-derived CDR1 and CDR2 are MDHEN and SYDVKM. DNA of the CDR3: TGTGCCAGCAGTTCCGCCAATTCAGGGTGCACTGAAGCTTTCTTT. It encodes CASSSANSGCTEAFF. The complete variable domain, with remaining parts taken from reference TRBV28 and TRBJ1-1, reads DVKVTQSSRYLVKRTGEKVFLECVQDMDHENMFWYRQDPGLGLRLIYFSYDVKMKEKGDIPEGYSVSREKKERFSLILESASTNQTSMYLCASSSANSGCTEAFFGQGTRLTVV.

This chain links TRBV5-7 with TRBJ2-7; the match to TRBD2 covers 9 bases. TRBV5-7 is annotated as an ORF whose role is uncertain. V lost 6 bases, J lost 3 bases, and 13 bases stayed unmatched. This CDR3 is built from 16 residues. This CDR3 reads CASIPGGAGGLYEQYF. CDR3 nucleotides: TGTGCCAGCATCCCAGGGGGAGCGGGGGGCCTCTACGAGCAGTACTTC.

The genes are TRBV6-1 and TRBJ2-7; 11 positions agree with TRBD1. Germline trimming cut 8 bases from V and 2 bases from J; bases unmatched to any gene: 5. This CDR3 spans 14 amino acids. CDR1 and CDR2 from the germline V gene are MNHNS and SASEGT. The CDR3 DNA sequence: TGTGCCAGCGCACCGGGACAGGGGGCCTACGAGCAGTACTTC. Translated, it gives CASAPGQGAYEQYF.